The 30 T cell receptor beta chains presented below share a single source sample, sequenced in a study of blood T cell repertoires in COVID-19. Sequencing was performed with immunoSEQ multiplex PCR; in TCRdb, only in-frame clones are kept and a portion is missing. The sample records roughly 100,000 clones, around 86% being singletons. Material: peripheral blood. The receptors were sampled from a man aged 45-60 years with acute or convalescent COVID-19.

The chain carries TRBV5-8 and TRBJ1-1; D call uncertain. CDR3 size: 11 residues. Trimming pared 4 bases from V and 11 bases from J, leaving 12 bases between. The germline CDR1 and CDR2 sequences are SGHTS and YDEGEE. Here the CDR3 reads CASSVTDRAFF. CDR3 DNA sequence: TGTGCCAGCAGCGTTACAGACCGGGCTTTCTTT.

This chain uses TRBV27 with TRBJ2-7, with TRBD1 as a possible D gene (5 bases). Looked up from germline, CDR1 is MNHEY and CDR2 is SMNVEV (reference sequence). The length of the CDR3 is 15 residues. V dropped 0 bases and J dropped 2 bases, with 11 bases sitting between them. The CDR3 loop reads CASSLSLTVTYEQYF. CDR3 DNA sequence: TGTGCCAGCAGTTTATCGTTGACAGTTACCTACGAGCAGTACTTC.

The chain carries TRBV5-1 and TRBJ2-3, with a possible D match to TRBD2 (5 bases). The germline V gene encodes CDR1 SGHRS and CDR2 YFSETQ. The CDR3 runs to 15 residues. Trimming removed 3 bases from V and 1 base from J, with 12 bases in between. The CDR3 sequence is CASSWLGDRTDTQYF. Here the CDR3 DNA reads TGCGCCAGCAGCTGGCTGGGAGACCGCACAGATACGCAGTATTTT.

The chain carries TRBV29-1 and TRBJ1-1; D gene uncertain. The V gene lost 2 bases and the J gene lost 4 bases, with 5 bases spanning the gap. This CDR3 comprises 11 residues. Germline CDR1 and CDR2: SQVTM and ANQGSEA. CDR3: CSVESPTEAFF. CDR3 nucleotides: TGCAGCGTTGAAAGCCCCACTGAAGCTTTCTTT.

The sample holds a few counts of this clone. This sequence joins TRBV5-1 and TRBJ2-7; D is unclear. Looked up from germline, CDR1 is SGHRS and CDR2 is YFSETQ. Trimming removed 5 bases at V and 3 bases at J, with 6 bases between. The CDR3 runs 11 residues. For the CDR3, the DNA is TGCGCCAGCAGTCCCGGCTACGAGCAGTACTTC. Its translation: CASSPGYEQYF. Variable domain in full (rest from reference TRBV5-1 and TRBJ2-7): KAGVTQTPRYLIKTRGQQVTLSCSPISGHRSVSWYQQTPGQGLQFLFEYFSETQRNKGNFPGRFSGRQFSNSRSEMNVSTLELGDSALYLCASSPGYEQYFGPGTRLTVT.

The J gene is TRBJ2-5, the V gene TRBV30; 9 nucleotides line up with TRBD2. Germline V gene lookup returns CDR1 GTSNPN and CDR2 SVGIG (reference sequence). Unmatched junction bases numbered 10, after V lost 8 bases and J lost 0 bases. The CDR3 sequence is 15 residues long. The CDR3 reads CAAAGGSGNQETQYF. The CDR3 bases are TGTGCCGCCGCGGGAGGGAGCGGAAACCAAGAGACCCAGTACTTC.

The chain's CDR3 is CASSFGTGNYGYTF. CDR3 nucleotides: TGTGCCAGCAGCTTTGGGACAGGGAACTATGGCTACACCTTC. This sequence joins TRBV3-1 (or the pseudogene TRBV3-2) and TRBJ1-2; 9 bases line up with TRBD1. Losses at the gene ends were 5 bases for V and 2 bases for J; bases not matched to a gene: 3. Germline V lookup: CDR1 LGHDT, CDR2 YNNKEL (reference sequence). The CDR3 is 14 amino acids.

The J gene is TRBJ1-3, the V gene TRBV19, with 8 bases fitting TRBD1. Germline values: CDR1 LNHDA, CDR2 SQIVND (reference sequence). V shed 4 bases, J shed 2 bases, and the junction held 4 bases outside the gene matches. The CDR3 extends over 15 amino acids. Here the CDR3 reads CASSTPGGAGNTIYF. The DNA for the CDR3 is TGTGCCAGTAGTACCCCAGGGGGCGCTGGAAACACCATATATTTT.

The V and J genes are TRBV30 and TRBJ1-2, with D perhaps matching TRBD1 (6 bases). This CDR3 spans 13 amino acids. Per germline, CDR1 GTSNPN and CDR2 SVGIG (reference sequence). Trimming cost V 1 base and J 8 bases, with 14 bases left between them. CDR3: CAWSDRAGLGYTF. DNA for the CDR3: TGTGCCTGGAGTGACAGGGCGGGTTTAGGCTACACCTTC. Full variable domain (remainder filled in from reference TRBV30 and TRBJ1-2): SQTIHQWPATLVQPVGSPLSLECTVEGTSNPNLYWYRQAAGRGLQLLFYSVGIGQISSEVPQNLSASRPQDRQFILSSKKLLLSDSGFYLCAWSDRAGLGYTFGSGTRLTVV.

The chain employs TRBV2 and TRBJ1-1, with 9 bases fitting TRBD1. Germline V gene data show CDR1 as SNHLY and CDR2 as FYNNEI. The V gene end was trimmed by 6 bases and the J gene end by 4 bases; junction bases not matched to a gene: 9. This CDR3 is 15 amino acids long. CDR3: CASRGRTGEGTEAFF. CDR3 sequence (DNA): TGTGCCAGCAGGGGGCGGACAGGGGAGGGCACTGAAGCTTTCTTT.

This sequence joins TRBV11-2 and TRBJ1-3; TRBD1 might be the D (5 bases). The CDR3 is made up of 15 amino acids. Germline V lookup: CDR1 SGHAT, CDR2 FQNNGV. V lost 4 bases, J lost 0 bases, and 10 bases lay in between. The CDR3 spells CASSSSGYSGNTIYF. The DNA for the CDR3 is TGTGCCAGCAGCTCGTCAGGGTACTCTGGAAACACCATATATTTT.

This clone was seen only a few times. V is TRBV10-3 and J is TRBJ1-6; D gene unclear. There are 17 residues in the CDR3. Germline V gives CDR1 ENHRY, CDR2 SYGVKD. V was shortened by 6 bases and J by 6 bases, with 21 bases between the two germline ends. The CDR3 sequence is CAIRDSPSNEINSPLHF. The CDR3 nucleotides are TGTGCCATCAGAGACTCGCCCTCGAACGAAATTAATTCACCCCTCCACTTT.

The CDR3 here is CASRLGQLSNQPQHF. Here the CDR3 DNA reads TGTGCCAGTAGGCTGGGACAGCTTAGCAATCAGCCCCAGCATTTT. This chain joins TRBV19 and TRBJ1-5, with 7 bases identical to TRBD1. Per the germline V gene, CDR1 is LNHDA and CDR2 is SQIVND (reference sequence). Unmatched junction bases numbered 5, after V lost 6 bases and J lost 0 bases. The CDR3 length is 15 residues.

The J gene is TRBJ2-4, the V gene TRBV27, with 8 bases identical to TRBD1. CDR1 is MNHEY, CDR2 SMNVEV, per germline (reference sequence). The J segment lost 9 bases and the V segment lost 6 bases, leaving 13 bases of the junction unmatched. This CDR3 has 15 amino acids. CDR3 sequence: CASSQGQGMRGIQYF. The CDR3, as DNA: TGTGCCAGCAGCCAAGGACAGGGAATGAGAGGCATTCAGTACTTC.

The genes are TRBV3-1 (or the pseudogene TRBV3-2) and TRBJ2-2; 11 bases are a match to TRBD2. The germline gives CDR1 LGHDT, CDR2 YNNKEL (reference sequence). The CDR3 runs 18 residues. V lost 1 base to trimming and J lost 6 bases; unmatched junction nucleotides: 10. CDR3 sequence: CASSQGGALAGAPGELFF. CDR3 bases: TGTGCCAGCAGCCAAGGTGGTGCACTAGCGGGAGCCCCCGGGGAGCTGTTTTTT.

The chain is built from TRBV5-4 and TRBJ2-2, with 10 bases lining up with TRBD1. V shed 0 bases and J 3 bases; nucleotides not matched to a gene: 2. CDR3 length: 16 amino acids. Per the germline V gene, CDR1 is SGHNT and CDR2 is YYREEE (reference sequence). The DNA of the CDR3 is TGTGCCAGCAGCTTGGCCGGGACAGGGGACACCGGGGAGCTGTTTTTT. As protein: CASSLAGTGDTGELFF.

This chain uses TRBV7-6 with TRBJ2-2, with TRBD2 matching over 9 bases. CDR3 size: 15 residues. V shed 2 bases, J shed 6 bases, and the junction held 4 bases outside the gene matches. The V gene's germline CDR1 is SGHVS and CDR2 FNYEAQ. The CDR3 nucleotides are TGTGCCAGCAGCTTACCTGCGGGAGGGCCCGGGGAGCTGTTTTTT. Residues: CASSLPAGGPGELFF.

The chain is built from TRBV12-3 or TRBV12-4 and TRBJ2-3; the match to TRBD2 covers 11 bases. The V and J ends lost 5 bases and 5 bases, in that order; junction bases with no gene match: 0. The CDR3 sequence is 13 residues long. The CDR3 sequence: CASSGTSGDTQYF. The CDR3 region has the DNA TGTGCCAGCAGTGGGACTAGCGGAGATACGCAGTATTTT.

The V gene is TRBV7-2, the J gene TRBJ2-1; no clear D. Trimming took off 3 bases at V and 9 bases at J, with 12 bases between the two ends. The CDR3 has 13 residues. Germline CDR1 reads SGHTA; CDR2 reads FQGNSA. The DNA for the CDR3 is TGTGCCAGCAGCTTTACAATCTTGGCTGAGCAGTTCTTC. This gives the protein CASSFTILAEQFF.

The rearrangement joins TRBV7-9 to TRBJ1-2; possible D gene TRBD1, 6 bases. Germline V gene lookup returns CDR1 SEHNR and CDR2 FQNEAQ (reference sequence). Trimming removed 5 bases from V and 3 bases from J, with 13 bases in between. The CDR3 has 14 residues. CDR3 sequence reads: CASSPPTGHYGYTF. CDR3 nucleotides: TGTGCCAGCAGCCCTCCTACAGGGCACTATGGCTACACCTTC.

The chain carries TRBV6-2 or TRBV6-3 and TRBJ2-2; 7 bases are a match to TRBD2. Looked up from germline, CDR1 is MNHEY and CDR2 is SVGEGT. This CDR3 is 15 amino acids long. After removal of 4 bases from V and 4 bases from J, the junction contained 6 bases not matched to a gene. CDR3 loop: CASSFPGLPTGELFF. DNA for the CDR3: TGTGCCAGCAGTTTTCCGGGACTACCCACCGGGGAGCTGTTTTTT.

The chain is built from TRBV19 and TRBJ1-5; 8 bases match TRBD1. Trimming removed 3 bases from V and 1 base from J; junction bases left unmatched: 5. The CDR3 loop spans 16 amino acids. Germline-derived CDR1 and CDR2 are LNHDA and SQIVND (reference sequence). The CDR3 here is CASSIGQGPSNQPQHF. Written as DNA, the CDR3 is TGTGCCAGTAGTATTGGACAGGGTCCGAGCAATCAGCCCCAGCATTTT.

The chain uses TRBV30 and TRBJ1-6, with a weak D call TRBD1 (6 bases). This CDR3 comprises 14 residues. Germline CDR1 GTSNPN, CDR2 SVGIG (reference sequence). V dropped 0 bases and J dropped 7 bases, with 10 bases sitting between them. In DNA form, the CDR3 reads TGTGCCTGGAGTGTGCCAGGGGAGAATTCACCCCTCCACTTT. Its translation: CAWSVPGENSPLHF.

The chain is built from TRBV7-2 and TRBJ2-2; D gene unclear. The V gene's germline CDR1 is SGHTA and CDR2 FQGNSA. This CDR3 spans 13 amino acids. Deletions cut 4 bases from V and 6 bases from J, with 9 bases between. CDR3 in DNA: TGTGCCAGCAGCTCACGCGGTTCCGGGGAGCTGTTTTTT. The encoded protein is CASSSRGSGELFF.

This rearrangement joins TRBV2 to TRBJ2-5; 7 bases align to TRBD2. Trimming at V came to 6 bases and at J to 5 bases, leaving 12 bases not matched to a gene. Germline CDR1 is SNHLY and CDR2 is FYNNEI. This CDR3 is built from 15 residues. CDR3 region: CASSVSGTWDETQYF. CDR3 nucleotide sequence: TGTGCCAGCAGCGTGAGCGGGACGTGGGACGAGACCCAGTACTTC.

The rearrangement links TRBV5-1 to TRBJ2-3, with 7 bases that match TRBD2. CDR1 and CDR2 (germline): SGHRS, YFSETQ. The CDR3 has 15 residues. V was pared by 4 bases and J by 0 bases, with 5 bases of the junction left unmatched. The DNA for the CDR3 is TGCGCCAGCAGCCTGTGGGGGGGAAGCACAGATACGCAGTATTTT. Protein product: CASSLWGGSTDTQYF. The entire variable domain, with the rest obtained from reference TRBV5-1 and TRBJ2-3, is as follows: KAGVTQTPRYLIKTRGQQVTLSCSPISGHRSVSWYQQTPGQGLQFLFEYFSETQRNKGNFPGRFSGRQFSNSRSEMNVSTLELGDSALYLCASSLWGGSTDTQYFGPGTRLTVL.

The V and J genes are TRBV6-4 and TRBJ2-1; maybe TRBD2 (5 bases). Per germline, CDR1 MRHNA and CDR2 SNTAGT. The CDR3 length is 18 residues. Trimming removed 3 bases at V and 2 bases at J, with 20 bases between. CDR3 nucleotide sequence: TGTGCCAGCAGTGAAGATGGACTTGCGAATTCACCCTACAATGAGCAGTTCTTC. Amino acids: CASSEDGLANSPYNEQFF.

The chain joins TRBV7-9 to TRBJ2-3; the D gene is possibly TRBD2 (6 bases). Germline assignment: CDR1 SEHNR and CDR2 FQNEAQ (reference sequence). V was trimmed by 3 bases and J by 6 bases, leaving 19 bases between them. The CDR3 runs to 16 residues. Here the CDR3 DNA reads TGTGCCAGCAGCTTCCTAGCGCTAGGCGGAGCTGATACGCAGTATTTT. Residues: CASSFLALGGADTQYF. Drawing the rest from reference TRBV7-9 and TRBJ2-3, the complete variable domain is DTGVSQNPRHKITKRGQNVTFRCDPISEHNRLYWYRQTLGQGPEFLTYFQNEAQLEKSRLLSDRFSAERPKGSFSTLEIQRTEQGDSAMYLCASSFLALGGADTQYFGPGTRLTVL.

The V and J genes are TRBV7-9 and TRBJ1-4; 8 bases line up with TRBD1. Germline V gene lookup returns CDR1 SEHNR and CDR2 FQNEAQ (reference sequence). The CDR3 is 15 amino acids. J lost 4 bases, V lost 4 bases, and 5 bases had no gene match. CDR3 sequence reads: CASSSRTGYNEKLFF. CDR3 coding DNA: TGTGCCAGCAGCTCCCGGACAGGGTATAATGAAAAACTGTTTTTT.

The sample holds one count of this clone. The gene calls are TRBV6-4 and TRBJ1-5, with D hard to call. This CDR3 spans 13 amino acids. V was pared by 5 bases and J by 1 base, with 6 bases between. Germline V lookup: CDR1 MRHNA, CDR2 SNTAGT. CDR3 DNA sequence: TGTGCCAGCAGTCCCCAGAGCAATCAGCCCCAGCATTTT. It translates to CASSPQSNQPQHF.